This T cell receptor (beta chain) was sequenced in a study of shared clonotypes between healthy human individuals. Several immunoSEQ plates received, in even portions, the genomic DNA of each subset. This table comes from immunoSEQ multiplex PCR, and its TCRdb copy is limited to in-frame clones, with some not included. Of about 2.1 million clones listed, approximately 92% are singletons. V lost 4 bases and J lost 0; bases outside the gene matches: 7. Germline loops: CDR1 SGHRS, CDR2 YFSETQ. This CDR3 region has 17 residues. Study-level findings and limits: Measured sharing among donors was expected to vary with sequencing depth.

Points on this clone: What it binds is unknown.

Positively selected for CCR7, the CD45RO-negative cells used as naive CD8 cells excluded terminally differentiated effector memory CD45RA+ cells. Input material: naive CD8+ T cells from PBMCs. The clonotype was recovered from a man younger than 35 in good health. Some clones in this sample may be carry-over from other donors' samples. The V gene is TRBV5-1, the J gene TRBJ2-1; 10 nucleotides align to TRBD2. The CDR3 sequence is CASSDSTSGYSYNEQFF. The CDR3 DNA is TGCGCCAGCAGCGACTCGACTAGCGGGTACTCCTACAATGAGCAGTTCTTC.